Described below is a single TCR beta chain sequence and its context. These data are taken from a study of identical twins. There are 15 residues in the CDR3. Germline V gene data show CDR1 as SGHTA and CDR2 as FQGNSA. Trimming cost V 5 bases and J 4 bases, with 17 bases left between them. TCRdb analysed the 5' RACE reads with MiXCR anew, one entry per CDR3 protein. The table has 1.5 million to 2 million distinct CDR3 sequences, roughly 35% seen once. This chain uses TRBV7-2 with TRBJ1-2; D possibly corresponds to TRBD1 (5 bases). The source material was cord blood. This sequence was found in a newborn girl in good health. As DNA, the CDR3 is TGTGCCAGCAGCCATGGTGCAGGGAAGGTCTATGGCTACACCTTC. Its translation: CASSHGAGKVYGYTF.